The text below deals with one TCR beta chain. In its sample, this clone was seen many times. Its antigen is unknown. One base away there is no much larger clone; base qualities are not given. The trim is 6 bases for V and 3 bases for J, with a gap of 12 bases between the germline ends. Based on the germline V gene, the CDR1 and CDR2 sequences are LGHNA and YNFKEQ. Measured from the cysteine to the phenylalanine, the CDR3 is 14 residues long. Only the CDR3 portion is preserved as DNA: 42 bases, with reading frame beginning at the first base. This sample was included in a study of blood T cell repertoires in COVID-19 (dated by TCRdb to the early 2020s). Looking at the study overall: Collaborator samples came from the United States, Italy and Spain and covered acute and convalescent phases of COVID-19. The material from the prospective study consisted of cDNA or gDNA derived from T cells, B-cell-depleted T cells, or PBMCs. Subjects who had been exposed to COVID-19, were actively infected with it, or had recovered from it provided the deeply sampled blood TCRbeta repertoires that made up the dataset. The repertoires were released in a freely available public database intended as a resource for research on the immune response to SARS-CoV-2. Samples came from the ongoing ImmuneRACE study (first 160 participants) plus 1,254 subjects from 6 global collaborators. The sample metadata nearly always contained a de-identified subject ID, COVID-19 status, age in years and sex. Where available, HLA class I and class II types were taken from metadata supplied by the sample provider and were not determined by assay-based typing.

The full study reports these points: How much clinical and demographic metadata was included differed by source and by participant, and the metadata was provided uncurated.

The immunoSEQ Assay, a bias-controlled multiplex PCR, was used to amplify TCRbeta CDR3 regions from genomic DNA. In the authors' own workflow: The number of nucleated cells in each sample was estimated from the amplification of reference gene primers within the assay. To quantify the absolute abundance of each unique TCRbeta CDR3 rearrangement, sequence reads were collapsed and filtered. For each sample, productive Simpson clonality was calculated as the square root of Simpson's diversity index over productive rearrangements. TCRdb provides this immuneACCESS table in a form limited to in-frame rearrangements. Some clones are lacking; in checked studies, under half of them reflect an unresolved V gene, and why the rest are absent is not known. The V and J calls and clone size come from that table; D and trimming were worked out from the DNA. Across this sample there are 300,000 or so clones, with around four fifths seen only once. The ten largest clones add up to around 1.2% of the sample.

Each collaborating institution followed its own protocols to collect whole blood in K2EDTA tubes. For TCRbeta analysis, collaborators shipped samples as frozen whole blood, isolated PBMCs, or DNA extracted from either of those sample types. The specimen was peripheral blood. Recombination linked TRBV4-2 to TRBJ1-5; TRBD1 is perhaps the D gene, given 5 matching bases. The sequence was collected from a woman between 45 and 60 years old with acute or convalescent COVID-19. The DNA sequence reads TGTGCCAGCAGTCAGGGATTAGACAATCAGCCCCAGCATTTT. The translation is CASSQGLDNQPQHF.